The T cell receptor (beta chain) under discussion was sequenced for a study of T cell repertoires in cytomegalovirus infection. Study in general: Indications of both CMV infection and matching HLA type were provided by public TCR beta signatures. Study-wide findings and caveats: In two of eight donors, the top clonotype was HLA-C-restricted CMV-specific. Public TCR beta family frequency separated CMV-and-HLA carriers, including in an independent cohort.

TCRdb analysed the reads with MiXCR anew, one entry per CDR3 protein. Of about 130,000 distinct CDR3 sequences in the sample, 20% to 30% were seen once. Notes on this clonotype: What it binds is unknown.

Trimming stripped 1 base from V and 2 bases from J, with 3 bases between. Looked up from germline, CDR1 is DFQATT and CDR2 is SNEGSKA (reference sequence). This CDR3 is 12 amino acids long. Sequenced sample: PBMCs, sequenced either directly or after in vitro stimulation (not recorded which). The sequence derives from a human donor in good health (CMV status not recorded). Some clones in this sample may be carry-over from other donors' samples. V and J are TRBV20-1 and TRBJ1-5; D gene unclear. Here the CDR3 DNA reads TGCAGTGCTAGAGGCGGCAATCAGCCCCAGCATTTT. This translates into CSARGGNQPQHF.